Below are 10 T cell receptor beta chains sequenced from a single sample in a study of blood T cell repertoires in COVID-19. The data were produced by immunoSEQ multiplex PCR, yet TCRdb's version contains in-frame clones alone and is incomplete. The sample lists about 180,000 clones, under 85% seen once, with 6% to 8% in the top ten. The material sequenced was peripheral blood. Receptors originate from a woman aged 65 to 85 with COVID-19, enrolled during active disease.

The chain links TRBV2 to TRBJ1-3, with 10 bases identical to TRBD1. This CDR3 has 15 amino acids. Looked up from germline, CDR1 is SNHLY and CDR2 is FYNNEI. Trimming at V came to 5 bases and at J to 3 bases, leaving 4 bases not matched to a gene. This CDR3 reads CASSTDRGHGNTIYF. CDR3 nucleotides: TGTGCCAGCAGTACCGACAGGGGGCATGGAAACACCATATATTTT.

This chain uses TRBV18 with TRBJ2-7; 8 nucleotides match TRBD1. Trimming took 5 bases from V and 2 from J; bases not matched to a gene: 8. The CDR3 runs to 15 residues. CDR1 is KGHSH, CDR2 LQKENI, per germline. CDR3 coding DNA: TGTGCCAGCTCAGAAACAGGGGGGAGCGCCTACGAGCAGTACTTC. It yields the protein CASSETGGSAYEQYF.

The CDR3 loop reads CASSTWTSGSQETQYF. The CDR3 DNA is TGTGCCAGCAGCACCTGGACTAGCGGGAGCCAAGAGACCCAGTACTTC. This chain connects TRBV5-4 to TRBJ2-5; TRBD2 aligns across 13 bases. The CDR3 sequence is 16 residues long. Germline V gene sequence: CDR1 SGHNT, CDR2 YYREEE (reference sequence). V lost 4 bases to trimming and J lost 1 base; unmatched junction nucleotides: 4.

This chain connects TRBV19 to TRBJ2-7, with 11 bases lining up with TRBD1. V shed 3 bases and J 2 bases; nucleotides not matched to a gene: 0. Germline V lookup: CDR1 LNHDA, CDR2 SQIVND (reference sequence). The CDR3 runs to 14 residues. The CDR3: CASSMDRGPYEQYF. DNA of the CDR3: TGTGCCAGTAGTATGGACAGGGGGCCCTACGAGCAGTACTTC.

The chain's CDR3 is CASSETSGSGAGELFF. The CDR3 DNA reads TGTGCCAGCAGTGAGACTAGCGGGAGTGGCGCCGGGGAGCTGTTTTTT. The J gene is TRBJ2-2, the V gene TRBV2; 12 bases match TRBD2. The CDR3 is made up of 16 amino acids. With 3 bases clipped from V and 6 bases from J, the junction kept 5 bases outside the gene matches. CDR1 and CDR2 from the germline V gene are SNHLY and FYNNEI.

The J gene is TRBJ2-3, the V gene TRBV28; D may be TRBD1 (6 bases). Per germline, CDR1 MDHEN and CDR2 SYDVKM. V was shortened by 5 bases and J by 1 base, with 10 bases between the two germline ends. This CDR3 region has 14 residues. CDR3 sequence (DNA): TGTGCCAGCAGTCGCAGGGGCGGCACAGATACGCAGTATTTT. This gives the protein CASSRRGGTDTQYF.

This chain uses TRBV24-1 with TRBJ1-2; 7 nucleotides match TRBD1. The CDR3 has 16 residues. Germline V CDR1 and CDR2: KGHDR, SFDVKD. J gave up 4 bases and V 8 bases, and 15 bases lay outside the gene matches. The CDR3 DNA follows: TGTGCCACCACCGCCTGCGGGGCAGGGGGACTCTATGGCTACACCTTC. It translates to CATTACGAGGLYGYTF.

This clone was detected a few times. The CDR3 loop is CASSLRSSEAFF. The CDR3 nucleotides are TGTGCCAGCAGCCTGAGATCCTCTGAAGCTTTCTTT. The chain has TRBV7-9 and TRBJ1-1; no clear D. The CDR3 runs to 12 residues. Germline CDR1 is SEHNR and CDR2 is FQNEAQ (reference sequence). Trimming pared 5 bases from V and 6 bases from J, leaving 10 bases between.

This clone was counted a single time. This chain links TRBV27 with TRBJ2-5, with 9 bases that match TRBD1. Germline assignment: CDR1 MNHEY and CDR2 SMNVEV (reference sequence). CDR3 length equals 15 residues. The V gene end was trimmed by 1 base and the J gene end by 4 bases; junction bases not matched to a gene: 4. The DNA for the CDR3 is TGTGCCAGCAGTTTATTGCCGGGACAGGGAGAGACCCAGTACTTC. Residues: CASSLLPGQGETQYF.

The chain uses TRBV3-1 (or the pseudogene TRBV3-2) and TRBJ2-2, with D possibly matching TRBD2 (5 bases). Germline CDR1 LGHDT, CDR2 YNNKEL (reference sequence). V lost 4 bases and J 5 bases, leaving 8 bases between the germline ends. This CDR3 has 13 residues. The CDR3 region is CASSRGGTGELFF. Written as DNA, the CDR3 is TGTGCCAGCAGCCGCGGAGGTACCGGGGAGCTGTTTTTT.